This T cell receptor (beta chain) was captured by sequencing in a study of blood T cells in healthy people across ages. Extracted total RNA amounted to at least 5.5 micrograms for each sample. The CDR3 sequence is 11 residues long. J lost 12 bases, V lost 4 bases, and 3 bases had no gene match. Germline V gene data show CDR1 as MNHNY and CDR2 as SVGAGI (reference sequence). Overall study results and limits: Unsorted PBMCs blocked a conclusive comparison of naive and antigen-experienced cells.

Combining a sample-barcoded 5' primer with a J-beta primer mix, a second PCR ran for roughly 7 to 11 cycles. MiXCR, applied by TCRdb to the 5' RACE reads, yields one record per CDR3 protein. The table records 1 million or so distinct CDR3 sequences, about 23% of them present only once. This clonotype was seen a few times. Its matching antigen is unknown. The same sample was also used in a study of T cells of mothers and their children. Per that paper: There were over 9.5 million TCR beta CDR3 reads from each mother and several million from each child.

Sequencing input: blood. This sequence was found in a girl aged 2 to 10 in good health. The J gene is TRBJ2-5, the V gene TRBV6-6, with TRBD1 identical over 9 bases. The CDR3: CASSSGTGKYF. As DNA, the CDR3 is TGTGCCAGCAGTTCCGGGACAGGGAAGTACTTC.